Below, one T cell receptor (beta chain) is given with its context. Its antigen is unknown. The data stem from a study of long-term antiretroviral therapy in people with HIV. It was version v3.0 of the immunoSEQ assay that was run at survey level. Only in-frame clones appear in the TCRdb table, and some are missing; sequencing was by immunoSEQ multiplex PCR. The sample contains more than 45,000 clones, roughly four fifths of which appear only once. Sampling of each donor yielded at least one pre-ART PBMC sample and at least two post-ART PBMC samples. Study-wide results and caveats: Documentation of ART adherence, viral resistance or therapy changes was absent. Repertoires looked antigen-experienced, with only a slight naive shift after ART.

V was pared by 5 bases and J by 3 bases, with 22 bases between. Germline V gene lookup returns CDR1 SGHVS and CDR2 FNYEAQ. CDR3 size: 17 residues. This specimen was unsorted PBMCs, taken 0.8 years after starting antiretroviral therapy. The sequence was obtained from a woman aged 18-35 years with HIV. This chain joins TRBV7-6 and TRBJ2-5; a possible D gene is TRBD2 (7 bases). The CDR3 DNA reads TGTGCCAGCAGCCGGACAGTTATGGGGGGGGGTAAAGAGACCCAGTACTTC. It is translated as CASSRTVMGGGKETQYF.